The 14 T cell receptor beta chains below come from one sample, sequenced in a study of shared T cell receptors in the human thymus. Assay: immunoSEQ multiplex PCR; the TCRdb copy retains only in-frame clones and omits some. Among about 380,000 clones, 85% to 95% were seen once, and the ten largest hold roughly 0.02%. Sequencing was done on a sample of thymocytes. The receptors derive from a human donor.

The chain is built from TRBV27 and TRBJ2-3; D call uncertain. This CDR3 region has 20 residues. Germline V CDR1 and CDR2: MNHEY, SMNVEV (reference sequence). V was trimmed by 5 bases and J by 1 base, leaving 28 bases between them. Here the CDR3 reads CASSLSRSDDTQPRTDTQYF. CDR3 DNA sequence: TGTGCCAGCAGTCTCAGCAGGTCCGACGACACACAACCCCGCACAGATACGCAGTATTTT.

CDR3 nucleotide sequence: TGTGCCATCAGTGGGACAGGGGGCCATGAGCAGTTCTTC. Translation gives CAISGTGGHEQFF. The rearrangement uses TRBV10-3 and TRBJ2-1, with TRBD1 matching 11 bases. Germline V gene sequence: CDR1 ENHRY, CDR2 SYGVKD. Germline trimming cut 4 bases from V and 8 bases from J; bases unmatched to any gene: 1. The CDR3 consists of 13 residues.

The chain joins TRBV7-9 to TRBJ1-1; D not certain. V lost 3 bases, J lost 0 bases, and 14 bases lay in between. Germline V lookup: CDR1 SEHNR, CDR2 FQNEAQ (reference sequence). The length of the CDR3 is 16 residues. Here the CDR3 DNA reads TGTGCCAGCAGCTTGCGTCGGAGGGCCATGAACACTGAAGCTTTCTTT. Translated, it gives CASSLRRRAMNTEAFF.

The chain recombines TRBV27 with TRBJ2-7, with a tentative D call TRBD2 (5 bases). Germline assignment: CDR1 MNHEY and CDR2 SMNVEV (reference sequence). The CDR3 consists of 15 residues. Trimming removed 3 bases at V and 1 base at J, with 13 bases between. CDR3 sequence (DNA): TGTGCCAGCAGTTTTTCCGGAGGTTATTCCTACGAGCAGTACTTC. This sequence encodes CASSFSGGYSYEQYF.

The chain links TRBV27 to TRBJ1-1, with D uncertain. CDR3 length: 16 amino acids. The germline gives CDR1 MNHEY, CDR2 SMNVEV (reference sequence). Between the trimmed V and J ends, which lost 4 bases and 4 bases, there was a span of 19 bases. CDR3 protein: CASSSTGTGSGTEAFF. The CDR3 DNA follows: TGTGCCAGCAGTTCGACGGGCACGGGATCCGGCACTGAAGCTTTCTTT.

The genes are TRBV10-3 and TRBJ2-3, with 15 nucleotides matching TRBD2. CDR1 and CDR2 (germline): ENHRY, SYGVKD. The J segment lost 3 bases and the V segment lost 4 bases, leaving 8 bases of the junction unmatched. The CDR3 length is 18 residues. The CDR3 DNA follows: TGTGCCATCAGTGCGGGGACTAGCGGGAGGTATATGACAGATACGCAGTATTTT. It encodes CAISAGTSGRYMTDTQYF.

The V and J genes are TRBV5-6 and TRBJ1-3, with TRBD1 matching 7 bases. CDR3 size: 16 residues. V trimming: 0 bases; J trimming: 0 bases; junction bases outside the gene matches: 3. CDR1 is SGHDT, CDR2 YYEEEE, per germline. In nucleotides, the CDR3 is TGTGCCAGCAGCTTGGCTGGGACAGTCTCTGGAAACACCATATATTTT. Translating gives CASSLAGTVSGNTIYF.

DNA for the CDR3: TGTGCCAGCAGCCCCGGCGGGCCGAACACCGGGGAGCTGTTTTTT. Protein product: CASSPGGPNTGELFF. The chain uses TRBV28 and TRBJ2-2, with TRBD2 as a possible D gene (5 bases). Per germline, CDR1 MDHEN and CDR2 SYDVKM. V was pared by 6 bases and J by 0 bases, with 11 bases between. This CDR3 is built from 15 residues.

This chain links TRBV7-6 with TRBJ2-3, with TRBD2 matching 12 bases. After removal of 5 bases from V and 4 bases from J, the junction contained 13 bases not matched to a gene. The CDR3 covers 18 residues. The germline V gene encodes CDR1 SGHVS and CDR2 FNYEAQ. CDR3 coding DNA: TGTGCCAGCAGCCCTCGTAGAAAGACTAGCGGGAGCTCAGATACGCAGTATTTT. Protein: CASSPRRKTSGSSDTQYF.

The chain joins TRBV7-3 to TRBJ2-2; D call uncertain. Trimming shortened V by 3 bases and J by 0 bases, and 11 bases separated the two germline ends. Per germline, CDR1 SGHTA and CDR2 FQGTGA. The CDR3 contains 16 residues. The CDR3 loop reads CASSFGHGANTGELFF. The DNA of the CDR3 is TGTGCCAGCAGCTTCGGCCATGGGGCGAACACCGGGGAGCTGTTTTTT. Based on the CDR3 plus reference TRBV7-3 and TRBJ2-2, the full variable domain is GAGVSQTPSNKVTEKGKYVELRCDPISGHTALYWYRQSLGQGPEFLIYFQGTGAADDSGLPNDRFFAVRPEGSVSTLKIQRTERGDSAVYLCASSFGHGANTGELFFGEGSRLTVL.

The V call is TRBV4-2, the J call TRBJ1-2; TRBD1 matches at 9 bases. The CDR3 is 15 residues long. V lost 1 base, J lost 0 bases, and 0 bases stayed unmatched. Germline lookup yields CDR1 LGHNA and CDR2 YNFKEQ. CDR3 amino acids: CASSQGDRANYGYTF. CDR3 coding DNA: TGTGCCAGCAGCCAAGGGGACAGGGCTAACTATGGCTACACCTTC.

V usage is TRBV5-1 and J usage is TRBJ2-5, with D unclear. Looked up from germline, CDR1 is SGHRS and CDR2 is YFSETQ. V shed 5 bases and J shed 4 bases, with 6 bases lying between them. The CDR3 loop spans 11 amino acids. CDR3 sequence: CASSTTETQYF. The CDR3 nucleotides read TGCGCCAGCAGTACCACAGAGACCCAGTACTTC. Full variable domain (remainder filled in from reference TRBV5-1 and TRBJ2-5): KAGVTQTPRYLIKTRGQQVTLSCSPISGHRSVSWYQQTPGQGLQFLFEYFSETQRNKGNFPGRFSGRQFSNSRSEMNVSTLELGDSALYLCASSTTETQYFGPGTRLLVL.

The chain uses TRBV6-1 and TRBJ2-1; 10 bases are a match to TRBD2. The length of the CDR3 is 17 residues. V lost 4 bases to trimming and J lost 7 bases; unmatched junction nucleotides: 13. Germline V gene lookup returns CDR1 MNHNS and CDR2 SASEGT. The CDR3 spells CASSVGASGRALNEQFF. The DNA for the CDR3 is TGTGCCAGCAGTGTAGGGGCGAGCGGGAGGGCCTTAAATGAGCAGTTCTTC.

The table lists this clone with a count of one. The chain is built from TRBV4-2 and TRBJ2-5; TRBD2 agrees at 10 bases. The CDR3 consists of 15 residues. With 4 bases clipped from V and 2 bases from J, the junction kept 4 bases outside the gene matches. Germline V gene data show CDR1 as LGHNA and CDR2 as YNFKEQ. CDR3 coding DNA: TGTGCCAGCAGCCCTAGGACTAGCGGACAAGAGACCCAGTACTTC. It codes for CASSPRTSGQETQYF.